What follows are 30 T cell receptor beta chains derived from one specimen sequenced in a study of T cells in Graves' hyperthyroidism and ophthalmopathy (dated by TCRdb to between 2017 and 2020). The receptor library was made with multiplex PCR. Sequencer: Illumina HiSeq 2000. The TCR beta CDR3 regions were amplified from RNA transcripts. The TCR CDR3 was subjected to a first round of RT-PCR using the HTBI primer set and the Qiagen OneStep RT-PCR kit. The raw public reads went through TCRdb reprocessing: fastp at Q25, MiXCR clone calling, in-frame beta chains kept. Merged by CDR3 protein, the rows form single entries marked with the most common genes and DNA. In this sample the table shows 660,000 or so distinct CDR3 sequences, just under 45% of which occur a single time. The ten largest make up approximately 6.8% of the sample. The source material was peripheral blood or thyroid tissue (not recorded which). The receptors derive from an adult man with Graves' disease, either hyperthyroidism or ophthalmopathy (not recorded which).

This clonotype was detected only a few times. This chain links TRBV5-1 with TRBJ2-7; the match to TRBD2 covers 10 bases. The CDR3 sequence is 16 residues long. V lost 4 bases, J lost 5 bases, and 12 bases stayed unmatched. Germline V gene data show CDR1 as SGHRS and CDR2 as YFSETQ. The CDR3 loop reads CASSITGASGSHEQYF. CDR3 coding DNA: TGCGCCAGCAGCATAACGGGGGCTAGCGGGAGCCACGAGCAGTACTTC.

As to this clonotype: No conserved phenylalanine or tryptophan is present at the end of the CDR3, so a read error is the likely explanation. The CDR3 region is CASSLSVGDRETQYL. CDR3 nucleotide sequence: TGTGCCAGCAGCTTGTCGGTGGGGGATCGAGAGACCCAGTACCTC. This chain joins TRBV11-1 and TRBJ2-5; D may match TRBD1 or TRBD2 (5 bases each). The V gene lost 3 bases and the J gene lost 4 bases, with 15 bases spanning the gap. Germline V gene lookup returns CDR1 SGHAT and CDR2 FQDESV (reference sequence). The CDR3 has 15 amino acids.

About this clonotype: A read error may produce the germline difference seen at one junction end. The CDR3 DNA is TGTGCCAGCAGTTACCCGACAGGGGGCAACTACGAGCAGTACTTC. Amino acid sequence: CASSYPTGGNYEQYF. V gene TRBV10-3 combines with J gene TRBJ2-7, with TRBD1 identical over 10 bases. Germline CDR1 is ENHRY and CDR2 is SYGVKD. The CDR3 covers 15 residues.

This clonotype occurred a few times. The chain carries TRBV29-1 and TRBJ2-7; maybe TRBD2 (6 bases). V lost 5 bases to trimming and J lost 1 base, with 12 bases between them. CDR1 is SQVTM, CDR2 ANQGSEA, per germline. The CDR3 is 13 residues long. CDR3 amino acids: CSVTPGLSYEQYF. The CDR3 nucleotides read TGCAGCGTTACCCCGGGACTTTCCTACGAGCAGTACTTC.

Only a few counts were recorded for this clonotype. V and J are TRBV20-1 and TRBJ1-5; D is perhaps TRBD1 (6 bases). There are 16 residues in the CDR3. V shed 0 bases and J shed 10 bases, with 22 bases lying between them. CDR1 is DFQATT and CDR2 is SNEGSKA in the germline V gene (reference sequence). CDR3 nucleotides: TGCAGTGCTAGAGATAGCGGGACAAGCGAAATCGGACCCCAGCATTTT. Protein: CSARDSGTSEIGPQHF.

As for this clonotype: Because it lacks the conserved phenylalanine or tryptophan at the end, this CDR3 is likely a read error. Because the CDR3's place on the DNA is in doubt, the DNA is left out and the CDR3 is given as listed by TCRdb. The J gene is TRBJ1-4, the V gene TRBV7-3; whether TRBD1, the table's D call, matches the DNA was not checked. Inclusive of both ends, the CDR3 amounts to 11 amino acids. Per the germline V gene, CDR1 is SGHTA and CDR2 is FQGTGA. The CDR3 protein is CASSLVGTGFY.

A few counts support this clonotype. V gene TRBV20-1 combines with J gene TRBJ2-5, with 8 bases lining up with TRBD2. The CDR3 spans 13 residues. Germline lookup yields CDR1 DFQATT and CDR2 SNEGSKA (reference sequence). The ends lost 5 bases at V and 3 bases at J; junction bases unmatched: 5. The CDR3 DNA is TGCAGTGCTCTATTACTAGCGGAAGAGACCCAGTACTTC. Amino acids: CSALLLAEETQYF.

In regard to this clonotype: A much larger clonotype is one base distant, so this may be a read error. The CDR3 nucleotides read TGTGCCAACAGCGTAGGGGCTACGGGAGGGCCCTACGAGCAGTACTTC. Translation: CANSVGATGGPYEQYF. This chain uses TRBV9 with TRBJ2-7; 8 bases fit TRBD2. CDR1 and CDR2 (germline): SGDLS, YYNGEE. The CDR3 covers 16 residues.

This rearrangement joins TRBV7-6 to TRBJ2-5, with a tentative D call TRBD2 (5 bases). The CDR3 totals 13 residues. From germline, CDR1 is SGHVS and CDR2 FNYEAQ. Trimming removed 4 bases at V and 5 bases at J, with 11 bases between. CDR3 loop: CASSYGGSETQYF. The CDR3 nucleotides read TGTGCCAGCAGCTATGGCGGGTCGGAGACCCAGTACTTC.

The chain has TRBV20-1 and TRBJ1-4; D not resolved. The germline V and J ends were trimmed by 0 bases and 4 bases, with 9 bases remaining between them. This CDR3 has 14 amino acids. The V gene's germline CDR1 is DFQATT and CDR2 SNEGSKA (reference sequence). The CDR3 region is CSAREEGRNEKLFF. CDR3 in DNA: TGCAGTGCTAGAGAGGAGGGCCGTAATGAAAAACTGTTTTTT.

This chain joins TRBV4-1 and TRBJ1-4; D unclear. Germline V CDR1 and CDR2: MGHRA, YSYEKL. V lost 0 bases, J lost 8 bases, and 13 bases lay in between. This CDR3 has 15 amino acids. CDR3 in amino acids: CASSQERLLGEKLFF. The CDR3 DNA sequence: TGCGCCAGCAGCCAAGAACGACTTTTGGGAGAAAAACTGTTTTTT.

This clonotype appeared a few times. The rearrangement links TRBV29-1 to TRBJ2-5; 8 bases agree with TRBD1. With 3 bases clipped from V and 5 bases from J, the junction kept 5 bases outside the gene matches. The CDR3 covers 13 residues. Germline CDR1 SQVTM, CDR2 ANQGSEA. The CDR3 sequence is CSVESGGPETQYF. In nucleotides, the CDR3 is TGCAGCGTTGAGTCAGGGGGCCCGGAGACCCAGTACTTC.

This clonotype has a count of ten or more. The chain joins TRBV9 to TRBJ1-1, with D perhaps TRBD1 (5 bases). CDR1 and CDR2 (germline): SGDLS, YYNGEE. The CDR3 runs 15 residues. V was cut by 0 bases and J by 0 bases, with 9 bases left in between. CDR3 sequence (DNA): TGTGCCAGCAGCGTAGAAGGCAGGGTGAACACTGAAGCTTTCTTT. Protein: CASSVEGRVNTEAFF.

V is TRBV6-5 and J is TRBJ1-1, with unresolved D. CDR3 length: 11 residues. Germline-derived CDR1 and CDR2 are MNHEY and SVGAGI. Deletions cut 6 bases from V and 8 bases from J, with 10 bases between. The CDR3 nucleotides are TGTGCCAGCAGGAAAGAATACGAAGCTTTCTTT. Encoded protein: CASRKEYEAFF.

The chain uses TRBV20-1 and TRBJ1-4; D perhaps matches TRBD1 (6 bases). V gave up 5 bases and J gave up 6 bases, with 10 bases separating them. Germline CDR1 reads DFQATT; CDR2 reads SNEGSKA (reference sequence). The CDR3 sequence is 12 residues long. The CDR3 region is CSAWDTDEKLFF. The CDR3 nucleotides are TGCAGTGCTTGGGACACCGATGAAAAACTGTTTTTT.

This clonotype has a handful of counts. The chain employs TRBV6-2 or TRBV6-3 and TRBJ2-7; D ambiguous. The CDR3 is made up of 13 amino acids. V lost 6 bases to trimming and J lost 1 base, with 10 bases between them. CDR1 and CDR2 (germline): MNHEY, SVGEGT. Here the CDR3 DNA reads TGTGCCAGCAGCTTCCTCATATCCTACGAGCAGTACTTC. Translating gives CASSFLISYEQYF.

CDR3 loop: CASGERRKPEAFF. The DNA for the CDR3 is TGTGCCAGCGGGGAGCGACGGAAACCTGAAGCTTTCTTT. This chain links TRBV19 with TRBJ1-1; D gene uncertain. Germline lookup yields CDR1 LNHDA and CDR2 SQIVND (reference sequence). The V gene lost 9 bases and the J gene lost 6 bases, with 17 bases spanning the gap. This CDR3 comprises 13 residues. Supplemented by reference TRBV19 and TRBJ1-1, the full variable domain reads DGGITQSPKYLFRKEGQNVTLSCEQNLNHDAMYWYRQDPGQGLRLIYYSQIVNDFQKGDIAEGYSVSREKKESFPLTVTSAQKNPTAFYLCASGERRKPEAFFGQGTRLTVV.

The chain employs TRBV24-1 and TRBJ1-5, with 7 bases fitting TRBD1. V gave up 5 bases and J gave up 6 bases; unmatched junction bases: 12. The CDR3 contains 16 residues. Germline CDR1 reads KGHDR; CDR2 reads SFDVKD. CDR3 DNA: TGTGCCACCAGTGCTAGAGAGAGGGGGCGGGTTCAGCCCCAGCATTTT. Amino acids: CATSARERGRVQPQHF.

In its sample, this clonotype was seen many times. The chain employs TRBV7-9 and TRBJ2-7, with 12 bases fitting TRBD2. V was clipped by 2 bases and J by 4 bases; unmatched bases: 3. CDR1 and CDR2 from the germline V gene are SEHNR and FQNEAQ (reference sequence). The CDR3 has 15 residues. CDR3 residues: CASSLKTSGSYEQYF. The DNA for the CDR3 is TGTGCCAGCAGCTTAAAGACTAGCGGGAGTTACGAGCAGTACTTC.

This clonotype was counted only a few times. The V call is TRBV15, the J call TRBJ2-7, with TRBD2 as a possible D gene (7 bases). Trimming took 0 bases from V and 2 from J, leaving 14 bases between them. CDR3 size: 16 residues. CDR1 and CDR2 from the germline V gene are LNHNV and YYDKDF (reference sequence). The CDR3 bases are TGTGCCACCAGCAGAGAATATCCGGGGGGCGCCTACGAGCAGTACTTC. Translated, it gives CATSREYPGGAYEQYF. The full variable domain, with the rest looked up from reference TRBV15 and TRBJ2-7, is DAMVIQNPRYQVTQFGKPVTLSCSQTLNHNVMYWYQQKSSQAPKLLFHYYDKDFNNEADTPDNFQSRRPNTSFCFLDIRSPGLGDTAMYLCATSREYPGGAYEQYFGPGTRLTVT.

This clonotype was counted at least ten times. The gene calls are TRBV20-1 and TRBJ2-5; the match to TRBD2 covers 10 bases. The CDR3 covers 14 residues. Germline-derived CDR1 and CDR2 are DFQATT and SNEGSKA (reference sequence). The V and J ends lost 6 bases and 4 bases, in that order; junction bases with no gene match: 8. DNA for the CDR3: TGCAGTGCCGGACCGGGACTAGCGAGAGAGACCCAGTACTTC. Protein sequence: CSAGPGLARETQYF.

The chain employs TRBV29-1 and TRBJ2-2; D is possibly TRBD2 (6 bases). V lost 5 bases and J 1 base, leaving 14 bases between the germline ends. In germline, CDR1 is SQVTM, CDR2 ANQGSEA. The CDR3 runs 15 residues. CDR3: CSVRRDLQNTGELFF. Written as DNA, the CDR3 is TGCAGCGTTAGGCGGGACTTACAGAACACCGGGGAGCTGTTTTTT.

For the CDR3, the DNA is TGTGCCAGCAGTCCAGGGGCTGCTGGCTACACCTTC. Its protein product is CASSPGAAGYTF. This chain connects TRBV6-5 to TRBJ1-2; D is possibly TRBD1 (6 bases). Germline V lookup: CDR1 MNHEY, CDR2 SVGAGI. Deletions cut 5 bases from V and 7 bases from J, with 11 bases between. CDR3 size: 12 residues.

V is TRBV19 and J is TRBJ1-4; D is unresolved. Between the trimmed V and J ends, which lost 7 bases and 7 bases, there was a span of 19 bases. CDR1 LNHDA and CDR2 SQIVND come from the germline V gene (reference sequence). The CDR3 totals 15 residues. Written as DNA, the CDR3 is TGTGCCAGTAAATCCCAGAGACTGACGGGTGAAAAACTGTTTTTT. It translates to CASKSQRLTGEKLFF.

This clonotype was picked up a small number of times. The V gene is TRBV5-1, the J gene TRBJ2-7; no definite D call. V shed 0 bases and J shed 0 bases, with 7 bases lying between them. The CDR3 runs to 14 residues. CDR1 is SGHRS, CDR2 YFSETQ, per germline. As DNA, the CDR3 is TGCGCCAGCAGCTTGGAAGGGCCCTCCTACGAGCAGTACTTC. It encodes CASSLEGPSYEQYF.

This chain connects TRBV7-9 to TRBJ1-2, with a possible D match to TRBD1 (6 bases). The germline CDR1 and CDR2 sequences are SEHNR and FQNEAQ (reference sequence). V shed 6 bases and J shed 6 bases, with 17 bases lying between them. The CDR3 contains 14 residues. In DNA, the CDR3 is TGTGCCAGCAGTAGCGGACAGAGTGCCCATGGCTACACCTTC. Its protein product is CASSSGQSAHGYTF.

Notes on this clonotype: The CDR3 end shows no conserved phenylalanine or tryptophan, and so a read error is likely. This chain links TRBV7-9 with TRBJ2-5; the D is unclear. Germline V CDR1 and CDR2: SEHNR, FQNEAQ (reference sequence). The germline V and J ends were trimmed by 1 base and 3 bases, with 6 bases remaining between them. CDR3 length: 13 residues. In DNA, the CDR3 is TGTGCCAGCAGCTTAGGCCAGAAAGAGACCCAGTACCTC. Translated: CASSLGQKETQYL.

This clonotype was seen repeatedly, ten times or more. The chain joins TRBV29-1 to TRBJ2-7; D may correspond to TRBD1 or TRBD2 (5 bases each). Germline V CDR1 and CDR2: SQVTM, ANQGSEA. The CDR3 covers 11 residues. Trimming took off 6 bases at V and 2 bases at J, with 8 bases between the two ends. CDR3 sequence (DNA): TGCAGCGTGAGGGGAGCCTACGAGCAGTACTTC. Translation gives CSVRGAYEQYF.

The chain is built from TRBV2 and TRBJ1-2; 8 nucleotides match TRBD1. This CDR3 region has 12 residues. The V gene's germline CDR1 is SNHLY and CDR2 FYNNEI. V lost 8 bases to trimming and J lost 6 bases; unmatched junction nucleotides: 5. CDR3 DNA: TGTGCCAGCGTCAAGACAGGGGATGGCTACACCTTC. This codes for CASVKTGDGYTF.

The chain joins TRBV7-9 to TRBJ2-7; no firm D call. The CDR3 extends over 12 amino acids. Germline CDR1 is SEHNR and CDR2 is FQNEAQ (reference sequence). The germline V and J ends were trimmed by 5 bases and 6 bases, with 11 bases remaining between them. The DNA of the CDR3 is TGTGCCAGCAGCCAAGTGGCGGCCGAGCAGTACTTC. Encoded protein: CASSQVAAEQYF.